This T cell receptor beta chain came from a study of STAT5B mutations in CD4+ large granular lymphocyte leukemia. The data were produced by immunoSEQ multiplex PCR, yet TCRdb's version contains in-frame clones alone and is incomplete. The data show about 20,000 clones, 78% seen once. This clone was found once. The ends were cut back, 4 bases at V and 3 bases at J, with 19 bases in the middle. Germline CDR1 and CDR2: SNHLY and FYNNEI. The CDR3 has 17 residues. V is TRBV2 and J is TRBJ1-5; D perhaps matches TRBD1 (6 bases). The source material was CD4+ T cells from blood buffy coats. The origin of this receptor is a human donor in good health. The CDR3, as DNA: TGTGCCAGCAGTGGCAGGAAGGACAGATACTACAATCAGCCCCAGCATTTT. Its protein product is CASSGRKDRYYNQPQHF. The whole variable domain, filled in from reference TRBV2 and TRBJ1-5, reads EPEVTQTPSHQVTQMGQEVILRCVPISNHLYFYWYRQILGQKVEFLVSFYNNEISEKSEIFDDQFSVERPDGSNFTLKIRSTKLEDSAMYFCASSGRKDRYYNQPQHFGDGTRLSIL.